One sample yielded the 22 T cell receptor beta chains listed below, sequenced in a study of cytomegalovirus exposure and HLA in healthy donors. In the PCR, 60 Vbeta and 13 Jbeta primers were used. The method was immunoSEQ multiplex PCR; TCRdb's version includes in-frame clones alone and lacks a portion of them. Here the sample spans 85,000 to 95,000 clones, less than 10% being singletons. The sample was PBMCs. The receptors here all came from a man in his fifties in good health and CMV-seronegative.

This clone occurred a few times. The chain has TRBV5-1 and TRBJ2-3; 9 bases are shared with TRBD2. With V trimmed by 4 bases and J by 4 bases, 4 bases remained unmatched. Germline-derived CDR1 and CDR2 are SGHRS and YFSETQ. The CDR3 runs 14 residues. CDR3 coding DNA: TGCGCCAGCAGCCCACGGACTAGCGCAGATACGCAGTATTTT. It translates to CASSPRTSADTQYF.

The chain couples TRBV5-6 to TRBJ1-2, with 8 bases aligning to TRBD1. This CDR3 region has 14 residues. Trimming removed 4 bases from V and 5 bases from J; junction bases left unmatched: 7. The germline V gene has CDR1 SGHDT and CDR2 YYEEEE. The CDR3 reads CASSPLDREYGYTF. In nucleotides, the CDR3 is TGTGCCAGCAGCCCGCTGGACAGGGAGTATGGCTACACCTTC.

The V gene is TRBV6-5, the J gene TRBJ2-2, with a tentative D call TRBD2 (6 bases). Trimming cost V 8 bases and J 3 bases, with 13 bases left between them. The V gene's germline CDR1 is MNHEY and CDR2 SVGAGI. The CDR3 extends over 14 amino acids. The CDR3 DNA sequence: TGTGCCAGCGGAATTACGGGAGACACCGGGGAGCTGTTTTTT. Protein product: CASGITGDTGELFF.

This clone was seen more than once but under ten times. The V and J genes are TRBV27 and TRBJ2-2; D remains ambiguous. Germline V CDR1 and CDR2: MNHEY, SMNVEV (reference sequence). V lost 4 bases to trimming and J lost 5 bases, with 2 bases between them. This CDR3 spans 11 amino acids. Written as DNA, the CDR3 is TGTGCCAGCAGTTCTACCGGGGAGCTGTTTTTT. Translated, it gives CASSSTGELFF.

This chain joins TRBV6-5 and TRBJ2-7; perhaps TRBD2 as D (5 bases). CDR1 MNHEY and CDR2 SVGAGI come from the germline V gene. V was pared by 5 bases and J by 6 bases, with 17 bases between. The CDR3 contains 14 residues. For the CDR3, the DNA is TGTGCCAGCAGTAAACCAGGAGGCGCGGGCGAGCAGTACTTC. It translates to CASSKPGGAGEQYF.

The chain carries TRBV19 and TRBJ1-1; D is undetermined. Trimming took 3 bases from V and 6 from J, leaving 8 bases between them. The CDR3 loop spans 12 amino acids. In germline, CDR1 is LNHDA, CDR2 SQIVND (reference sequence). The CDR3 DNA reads TGTGCCAGTAGTATCTTAGCATCTGAAGCTTTCTTT. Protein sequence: CASSILASEAFF.

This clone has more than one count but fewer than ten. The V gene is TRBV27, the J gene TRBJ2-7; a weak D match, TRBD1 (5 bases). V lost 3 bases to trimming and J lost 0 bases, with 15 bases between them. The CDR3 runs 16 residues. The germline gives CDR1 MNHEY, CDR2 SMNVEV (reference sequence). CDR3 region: CASSLARTPPSYEQYF. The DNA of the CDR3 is TGTGCCAGCAGTTTGGCCCGGACACCTCCCTCCTACGAGCAGTACTTC.

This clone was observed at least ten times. Here the CDR3 reads CASSGQGLDQPQHF. CDR3 bases: TGTGCCAGCAGTGGACAGGGTTTGGATCAGCCCCAGCATTTT. The rearrangement links TRBV25-1 to TRBJ1-5; 7 bases match TRBD1. V lost 4 bases and J lost 5; bases outside the gene matches: 5. CDR1 and CDR2 (germline): MGHDK, SYGVNS. The CDR3 runs 14 residues. Complete variable domain (other parts from reference TRBV25-1 and TRBJ1-5): EADIYQTPRYLVIGTGKKITLECSQTMGHDKMYWYQQDPGMELHLIHYSYGVNSTEKGDLSSESTVSRIRTEHFPLTLESARPSHTSQYLCASSGQGLDQPQHFGDGTRLSIL.

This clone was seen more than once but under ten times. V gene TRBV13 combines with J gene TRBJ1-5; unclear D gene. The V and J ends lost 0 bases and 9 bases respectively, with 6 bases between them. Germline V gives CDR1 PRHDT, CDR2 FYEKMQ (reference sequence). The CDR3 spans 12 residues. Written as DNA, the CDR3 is TGTGCCAGCAGCTTAGGTCTCGGGCCCCAGCATTTT. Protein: CASSLGLGPQHF. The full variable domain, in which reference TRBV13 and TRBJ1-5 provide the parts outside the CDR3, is AAGVIQSPRHLIKEKRETATLKCYPIPRHDTVYWYQQGPGQDPQFLISFYEKMQSDKGSIPDRFSAQQFSDYHSELNMSSLELGDSALYFCASSLGLGPQHFGDGTRLSIL.

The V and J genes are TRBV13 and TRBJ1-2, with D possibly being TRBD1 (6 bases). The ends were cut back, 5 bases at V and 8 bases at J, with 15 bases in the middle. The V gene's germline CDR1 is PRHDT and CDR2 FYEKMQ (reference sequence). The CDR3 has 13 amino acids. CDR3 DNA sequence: TGTGCCAGCAGCCCGCAGGGGCCGGGCGGCTACACCTTC. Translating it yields CASSPQGPGGYTF.

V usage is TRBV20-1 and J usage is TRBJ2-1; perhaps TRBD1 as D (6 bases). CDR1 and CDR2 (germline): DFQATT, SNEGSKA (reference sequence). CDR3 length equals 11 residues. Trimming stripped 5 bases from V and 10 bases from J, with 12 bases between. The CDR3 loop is CSARTAKEQFF. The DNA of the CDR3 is TGCAGTGCTCGGACAGCCAAGGAGCAGTTCTTC.

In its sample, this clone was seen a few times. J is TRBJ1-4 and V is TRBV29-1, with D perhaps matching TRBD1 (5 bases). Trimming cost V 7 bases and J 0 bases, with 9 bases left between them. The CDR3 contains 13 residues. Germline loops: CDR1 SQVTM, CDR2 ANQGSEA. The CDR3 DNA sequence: TGCAGCGGTTCGACAGCAACTAATGAAAAACTGTTTTTT. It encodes CSGSTATNEKLFF.

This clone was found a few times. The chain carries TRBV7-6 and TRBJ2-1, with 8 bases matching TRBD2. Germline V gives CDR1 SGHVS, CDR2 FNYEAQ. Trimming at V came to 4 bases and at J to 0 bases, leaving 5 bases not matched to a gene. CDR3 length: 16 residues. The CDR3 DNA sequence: TGTGCCAGCAGCTACCGGCTAGCGGGCTCCTACAATGAGCAGTTCTTC. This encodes CASSYRLAGSYNEQFF. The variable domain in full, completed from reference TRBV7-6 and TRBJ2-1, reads GAGVSQSPRYKVTKRGQDVALRCDPISGHVSLYWYRQALGQGPEFLTYFNYEAQQDKSGLPNDRFSAERPEGSISTLTIQRTEQRDSAMYRCASSYRLAGSYNEQFFGPGTRLTVL.

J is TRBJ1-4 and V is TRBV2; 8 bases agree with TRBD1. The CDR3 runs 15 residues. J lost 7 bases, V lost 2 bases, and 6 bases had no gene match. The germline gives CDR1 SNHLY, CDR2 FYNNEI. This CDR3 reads CASSETQGGREKLFF. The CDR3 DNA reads TGTGCCAGCAGTGAAACACAGGGGGGGCGTGAAAAACTGTTTTTT.

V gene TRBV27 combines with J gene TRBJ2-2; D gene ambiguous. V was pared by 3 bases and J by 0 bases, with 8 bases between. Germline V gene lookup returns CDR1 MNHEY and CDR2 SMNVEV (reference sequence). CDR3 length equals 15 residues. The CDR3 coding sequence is TGTGCCAGCAGTTTTACAGATACGAACACCGGGGAGCTGTTTTTT. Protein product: CASSFTDTNTGELFF.

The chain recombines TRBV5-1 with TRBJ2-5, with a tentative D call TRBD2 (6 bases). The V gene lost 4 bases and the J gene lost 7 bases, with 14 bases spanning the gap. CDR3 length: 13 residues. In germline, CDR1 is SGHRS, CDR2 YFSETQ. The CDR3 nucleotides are TGCGCCAGCAGCCCAGGACTACAGATGACCCAGTACTTC. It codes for CASSPGLQMTQYF. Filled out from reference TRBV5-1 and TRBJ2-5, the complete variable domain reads KAGVTQTPRYLIKTRGQQVTLSCSPISGHRSVSWYQQTPGQGLQFLFEYFSETQRNKGNFPGRFSGRQFSNSRSEMNVSTLELGDSALYLCASSPGLQMTQYFGPGTRLLVL.

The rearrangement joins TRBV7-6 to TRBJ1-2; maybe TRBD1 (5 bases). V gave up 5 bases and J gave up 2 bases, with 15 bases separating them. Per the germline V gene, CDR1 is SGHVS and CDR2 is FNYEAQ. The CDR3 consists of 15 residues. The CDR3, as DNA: TGTGCCAGCAGCCCGGGGGGGGGACCGAACTATGGCTACACCTTC. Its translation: CASSPGGGPNYGYTF. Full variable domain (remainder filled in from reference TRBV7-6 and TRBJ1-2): GAGVSQSPRYKVTKRGQDVALRCDPISGHVSLYWYRQALGQGPEFLTYFNYEAQQDKSGLPNDRFSAERPEGSISTLTIQRTEQRDSAMYRCASSPGGGPNYGYTFGSGTRLTVV.

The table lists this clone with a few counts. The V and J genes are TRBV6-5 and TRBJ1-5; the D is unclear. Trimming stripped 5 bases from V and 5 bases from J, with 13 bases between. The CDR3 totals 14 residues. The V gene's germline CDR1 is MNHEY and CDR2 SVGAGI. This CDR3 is CASSPGVEDQPQHF. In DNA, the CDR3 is TGTGCCAGCAGTCCCGGGGTCGAGGATCAGCCCCAGCATTTT.

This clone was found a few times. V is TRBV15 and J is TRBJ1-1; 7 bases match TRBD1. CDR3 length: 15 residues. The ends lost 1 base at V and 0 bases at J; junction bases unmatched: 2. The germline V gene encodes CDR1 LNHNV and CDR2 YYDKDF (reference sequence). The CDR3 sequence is CATSRGDRMNTEAFF. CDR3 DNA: TGTGCCACCAGCAGAGGGGACAGAATGAACACTGAAGCTTTCTTT.

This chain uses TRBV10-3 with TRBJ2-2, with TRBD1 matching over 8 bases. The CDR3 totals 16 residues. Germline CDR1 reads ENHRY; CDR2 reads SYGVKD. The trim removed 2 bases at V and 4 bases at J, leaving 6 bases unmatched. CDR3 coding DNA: TGTGCCATCAGTGAGAGGGGACAGGAGCTCACCGGGGAGCTGTTTTTT. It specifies CAISERGQELTGELFF.

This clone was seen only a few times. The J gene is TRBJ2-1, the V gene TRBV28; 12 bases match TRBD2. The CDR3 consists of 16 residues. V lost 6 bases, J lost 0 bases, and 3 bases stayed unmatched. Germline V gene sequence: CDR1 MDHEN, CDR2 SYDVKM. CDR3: CASRRLAGVSYNEQFF. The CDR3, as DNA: TGTGCCAGCAGGAGACTAGCGGGAGTCTCCTACAATGAGCAGTTCTTC. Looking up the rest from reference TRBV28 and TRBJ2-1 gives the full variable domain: DVKVTQSSRYLVKRTGEKVFLECVQDMDHENMFWYRQDPGLGLRLIYFSYDVKMKEKGDIPEGYSVSREKKERFSLILESASTNQTSMYLCASRRLAGVSYNEQFFGPGTRLTVL.

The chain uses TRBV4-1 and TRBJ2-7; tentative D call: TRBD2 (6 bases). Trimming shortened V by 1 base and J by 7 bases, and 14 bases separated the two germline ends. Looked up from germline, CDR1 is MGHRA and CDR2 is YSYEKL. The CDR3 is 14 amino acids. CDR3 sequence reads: CASSQGGVLREQYF. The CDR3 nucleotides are TGCGCCAGCAGCCAAGGGGGGGTCCTGAGGGAGCAGTACTTC.